The 26 T cell receptor beta chains below were found in one sample sequenced in a study of shared clonotypes between healthy human individuals (dated by TCRdb to the early 2020s). The library came from the immunoSEQ multiplex PCR assay. Drawn from immuneACCESS, this table holds only the in-frame rearrangements with V and J called that TCRdb kept. Clones are partly lost; checked studies trace under half to an unresolved V gene and leave the rest unexplained. For this sample the table gives about 2.4 million clones, of which over 85% were detected only once. Clones ranked in the top ten supply approximately 0.36% of the sample. Input material: naive CD4+ T cells from PBMCs. The cell subset or site label for this specimen denotes: CD45RA+ positively selected. The receptors stem from a man aged 18 to 35 in good health. Some clones in this sample may be carry-over from other donors' samples.

This sequence joins TRBV30 and TRBJ2-3, with D unclear. The ends were cut back, 3 bases at V and 7 bases at J, with 23 bases in the middle. There are 16 residues in the CDR3. Germline assignment: CDR1 GTSNPN and CDR2 SVGIG (reference sequence). CDR3: CAWRNTRAGSAYTQYF. The DNA for the CDR3 is TGTGCCTGGAGGAATACCCGAGCCGGGTCAGCGTATACGCAGTATTTT.

This rearrangement joins TRBV21-1 to TRBJ2-7; the table's D call, TRBD1, was not checked against the DNA. TRBV21-1 is a pseudogene. The CDR3 is 15 residues long. The chain's CDR3 is CASSNCQGGLGEQYF. The CDR3 DNA reads TGTGCCAGCAGCAACTGCCAGGGGGGTCTGGGGGAGCAGTACTTC.

The V call is TRBV6-5, the J call TRBJ2-3; D uncertain. This CDR3 comprises 13 residues. The germline CDR1 and CDR2 sequences are MNHEY and SVGAGI. Trimming took off 6 bases at V and 3 bases at J, with 10 bases between the two ends. The CDR3 DNA is TGTGCCAGCAGCTCCCGGTTGACAGATACGCAGTATTTT. Translated, it gives CASSSRLTDTQYF.

In the case of this clone: This sample also contains other DNA sequences that code for the same CDR3. The chain couples TRBV6-6 to TRBJ2-7, with TRBD1 identical over 7 bases. This CDR3 has 15 amino acids. Trimming cost V 4 bases and J 0 bases; bases outside gene matches: 6. Germline V gene sequence: CDR1 MNHNY, CDR2 SVGAGI (reference sequence). The CDR3 protein is CASSLRTGDSYEQYF. CDR3 DNA: TGTGCCAGCAGTTTAAGGACAGGCGACTCCTACGAGCAGTACTTC.

The table lists this clone with a count of one. This rearrangement joins TRBV6-6 to TRBJ2-7; 9 bases map to TRBD1. The CDR3 extends over 14 amino acids. CDR1 MNHNY and CDR2 SVGAGI come from the germline V gene (reference sequence). V lost 6 bases to trimming and J lost 6 bases; unmatched junction nucleotides: 9. CDR3 nucleotides: TGTGCCAGCAGACCCGGGACAGGGAACAGCGAGCAGTACTTC. Protein product: CASRPGTGNSEQYF.

The genes are TRBV19 and TRBJ2-7; 7 positions match TRBD2. Germline CDR1 reads LNHDA; CDR2 reads SQIVND (reference sequence). With V trimmed by 0 bases and J by 2 bases, 10 bases remained unmatched. This CDR3 is built from 17 residues. CDR3 DNA sequence: TGTGCCAGTAGTATAGATCTATACGGGACTAACGCCTACGAGCAGTACTTC. Amino acid sequence: CASSIDLYGTNAYEQYF.

This chain connects TRBV19 to TRBJ2-2; TRBD1 matches 8 bases. With V trimmed by 1 base and J by 2 bases, 3 bases remained unmatched. Germline values: CDR1 LNHDA, CDR2 SQIVND (reference sequence). This CDR3 has 16 amino acids. CDR3 coding DNA: TGTGCCAGTAGTATAGGGGGACAGGTTAACACCGGGGAGCTGTTTTTT. This codes for CASSIGGQVNTGELFF.

In regard to this clone: Other nucleotide sequences from this sample produce the same CDR3. The CDR3 region is CASSLFSAQETQYF. The CDR3 bases are TGCGCCAGCAGCTTGTTCAGCGCTCAAGAGACCCAGTACTTC. The V and J genes are TRBV5-1 and TRBJ2-5, with D uncertain. V lost 1 base, J lost 2 bases, and 9 bases lay in between. Germline CDR1 SGHRS, CDR2 YFSETQ. The CDR3 totals 14 residues.

Concerning this clone: Distinct nucleotide sequences in the sample also encode this CDR3. The V gene is TRBV5-4, the J gene TRBJ1-4; a possible D gene is TRBD1 (5 bases). The V gene lost 0 bases and the J gene lost 8 bases, with 8 bases spanning the gap. Germline assignment: CDR1 SGHNT and CDR2 YYREEE (reference sequence). The CDR3 loop spans 13 amino acids. DNA of the CDR3: TGTGCCAGCAGCTTGGTGCCAGGGGAAAAACTGTTTTTT. It specifies CASSLVPGEKLFF.

The rearrangement joins TRBV6-1 to TRBJ2-7; D may be TRBD2 (6 bases). The germline V gene encodes CDR1 MNHNS and CDR2 SASEGT. Trimming shortened V by 2 bases and J by 7 bases, and 27 bases separated the two germline ends. The CDR3 has 18 residues. CDR3 nucleotides: TGTGCCAGCAGTGAACTTCTTAAGGTCGTTCTCCCTGGGGGGGAGCAGTACTTC. Amino acid sequence: CASSELLKVVLPGGEQYF.

J is TRBJ2-3 and V is TRBV5-5, with D unclear. V was shortened by 0 bases and J by 2 bases, with 13 bases between the two germline ends. This CDR3 is built from 16 residues. Germline V gene data show CDR1 as SGHKS and CDR2 as YYEKEE (reference sequence). The CDR3 sequence: CASSLELGRTTDTQYF. CDR3 in DNA: TGTGCCAGCAGCTTGGAACTCGGCAGAACCACAGATACGCAGTATTTT.

The J gene is TRBJ2-2, the V gene TRBV25-1, with D possibly TRBD1 on 6 matching bases. With 5 bases removed from V and 5 bases from J, the gap between germline ends came to 9 bases. Germline V gene sequence: CDR1 MGHDK, CDR2 SYGVNS. The length of the CDR3 is 13 residues. The CDR3 is CASSIQGTGELFF. CDR3 sequence (DNA): TGTGCCAGCAGTATACAGGGTACCGGGGAGCTGTTTTTT. Variable domain in full (rest from reference TRBV25-1 and TRBJ2-2): EADIYQTPRYLVIGTGKKITLECSQTMGHDKMYWYQQDPGMELHLIHYSYGVNSTEKGDLSSESTVSRIRTEHFPLTLESARPSHTSQYLCASSIQGTGELFFGEGSRLTVL.

The CDR3 spells CASSRRDLLYEQYF. CDR3 nucleotide sequence: TGTGCCAGCAGCCGACGGGACCTCCTCTACGAGCAGTACTTC. The chain links TRBV27 to TRBJ2-7; the D gene could be TRBD1 or TRBD2 (5 bases each). There are 14 residues in the CDR3. Germline assignment: CDR1 MNHEY and CDR2 SMNVEV (reference sequence). With 6 bases removed from V and 3 bases from J, the gap between germline ends came to 15 bases.

V and J are TRBV28 and TRBJ1-2; D gene ambiguous. CDR1 and CDR2 from the germline V gene are MDHEN and SYDVKM. The CDR3 runs 13 residues. Trimming took off 5 bases at V and 8 bases at J, with 15 bases between the two ends. The CDR3 sequence: CASSLPGRAGYTF. CDR3 nucleotides: TGTGCCAGCAGTCTTCCTGGACGGGCAGGCTACACCTTC.

This sequence joins TRBV28 and TRBJ1-2; D gene uncertain. Between the trimmed V and J ends, which lost 0 bases and 6 bases, there was a span of 8 bases. There are 13 residues in the CDR3. Germline values: CDR1 MDHEN, CDR2 SYDVKM. The CDR3 protein is CASSLWSGNGYTF. The CDR3 DNA sequence: TGTGCCAGCAGTTTATGGTCCGGGAATGGCTACACCTTC.

This chain links TRBV5-1 with TRBJ1-2; D unresolved. From germline, CDR1 is SGHRS and CDR2 YFSETQ. The CDR3 has 13 residues. The ends were cut back, 4 bases at V and 7 bases at J, with 14 bases in the middle. CDR3 sequence: CASSPTGVGGYTF. DNA of the CDR3: TGCGCCAGCAGCCCCACCGGAGTAGGTGGCTACACCTTC.

The V call is TRBV10-3, the J call TRBJ2-1; D uncertain. This CDR3 region has 15 residues. The V end lost 2 bases, the J end lost 1 base, and 9 bases lay between the germline ends. The germline CDR1 and CDR2 sequences are ENHRY and SYGVKD. CDR3 DNA sequence: TGTGCCATCAGTGAGCTCCAACTTTCCTACAATGAGCAGTTCTTC. Translating it yields CAISELQLSYNEQFF.

The CDR3 region is CASSYDNANYGYTF. The DNA of the CDR3 is TGTGCCAGCAGTTACGACAACGCTAACTATGGCTACACCTTC. V gene TRBV6-6 combines with J gene TRBJ1-2, with D hard to call. V gave up 2 bases and J gave up 0 bases, with 7 bases separating them. This CDR3 has 14 residues. Germline-derived CDR1 and CDR2 are MNHNY and SVGAGI (reference sequence).

The gene calls are TRBV28 and TRBJ2-5; 10 nucleotides line up with TRBD1. CDR3 size: 16 residues. The junction had 5 bases not matched to a gene; V was cut back by 3 bases and J by 1 base. Germline V gene data show CDR1 as MDHEN and CDR2 as SYDVKM. The CDR3 protein is CASSFIGTGVQETQYF. CDR3 nucleotide sequence: TGTGCCAGCAGTTTTATAGGGACAGGGGTCCAAGAGACCCAGTACTTC.

The chain has TRBV14 and TRBJ2-4; no clear D gene. The CDR3 sequence is 12 residues long. The germline V gene has CDR1 SGHDN and CDR2 FVKESK. Trimming shortened V by 2 bases and J by 8 bases, and 7 bases separated the two germline ends. This CDR3 is CASSQTWDIQYF. Here the CDR3 DNA reads TGTGCCAGCAGCCAAACCTGGGACATTCAGTACTTC.

A note on this clone: This specimen includes other DNA sequences encoding the same CDR3. This chain connects TRBV5-1 to TRBJ2-1; D call uncertain. V was cut by 4 bases and J by 4 bases, with 3 bases left in between. CDR3 length equals 11 residues. The germline V gene encodes CDR1 SGHRS and CDR2 YFSETQ. The CDR3 coding sequence is TGCGCCAGCAGCGAGTACAATGAGCAGTTCTTC. Protein product: CASSEYNEQFF.

To note about this clone: This sample also contains other DNA sequences that code for the same CDR3. The chain carries TRBV7-9 and TRBJ2-5; D might be TRBD1 or TRBD2, each matching 5 bases. The CDR3 runs to 13 residues. Trimming removed 3 bases at V and 5 bases at J, with 10 bases between. Germline V gene lookup returns CDR1 SEHNR and CDR2 FQNEAQ (reference sequence). The CDR3 here is CASSFGGEETQYF. CDR3 sequence (DNA): TGTGCCAGCAGCTTTGGGGGAGAGGAGACCCAGTACTTC. Filled out from reference TRBV7-9 and TRBJ2-5, the complete variable domain reads DTGVSQNPRHKITKRGQNVTFRCDPISEHNRLYWYRQTLGQGPEFLTYFQNEAQLEKSRLLSDRFSAERPKGSFSTLEIQRTEQGDSAMYLCASSFGGEETQYFGPGTRLLVL.

This clone was seen once. A junction boundary mismatches the germline segment, possibly from a read error. The J gene is TRBJ2-7, the V gene TRBV30, with 8 bases that match TRBD2. Germline lookup yields CDR1 GTSNPN and CDR2 SVGIG (reference sequence). The CDR3 has 12 amino acids. CDR3 nucleotide sequence: TGTGCCTGGAGCCCGGGGGGGGCTACTTTGAACTTC. Translation gives CAWSPGGATLNF.

DNA for the CDR3: TGTGCCAGCAGCTTGGTGGTAGGGTCGAACACCGGGGAGCTGTTTTTT. Its translation is CASSLVVGSNTGELFF. The gene calls are TRBV5-5 and TRBJ2-2; unclear D gene. Per germline, CDR1 SGHKS and CDR2 YYEKEE (reference sequence). This CDR3 is built from 16 residues. V was trimmed by 0 bases and J by 0 bases, leaving 9 bases between them.

This clone was observed a single time. The chain couples TRBV2 to TRBJ1-2, with 8 bases matching TRBD1. The trim removed 3 bases at V and 4 bases at J, leaving 7 bases unmatched. The CDR3 consists of 15 residues. Germline values: CDR1 SNHLY, CDR2 FYNNEI. The CDR3 protein is CASSDITGGSYGYTF. The CDR3 DNA reads TGTGCCAGCAGTGATATCACAGGGGGAAGCTATGGCTACACCTTC.

The chain employs TRBV4-2 and TRBJ2-1, with a weak D call TRBD2 (5 bases). Deletions cut 0 bases from V and 14 bases from J, with 20 bases between. Germline V CDR1 and CDR2: LGHNA, YNFKEQ. This CDR3 comprises 15 residues. The CDR3 sequence is CASSQDRFGAGLEFF. DNA for the CDR3: TGTGCCAGCAGCCAAGATAGATTTGGCGCGGGTCTGGAGTTCTTC.